The 2 T cell receptor beta chains below come from one sample, sequenced in a study of blood T cell repertoires in COVID-19. Sequencing used immunoSEQ multiplex PCR; TCRdb keeps in-frame clones, though not all of them. The sample contains approximately 450,000 clones, around 89% of which appear only once. The sample consisted of PBMCs or T cells enriched from blood (not recorded which). Receptors originate from a man aged 25-40 years who had recovered from COVID-19.

This chain uses TRBV19 with TRBJ2-1; the D gene is possibly TRBD2 (6 bases). The ends were cut back, 3 bases at V and 2 bases at J, with 14 bases in the middle. The V gene's germline CDR1 is LNHDA and CDR2 SQIVND (reference sequence). CDR3 length: 16 amino acids. CDR3 sequence (DNA): TGTGCCAGTAGTATCGTCGGGAGTAACCCCTACAATGAGCAGTTCTTC. This sequence encodes CASSIVGSNPYNEQFF.

This chain links TRBV5-1 with TRBJ1-2; D might be TRBD1 (6 bases). Trimming took off 7 bases at V and 3 bases at J, with 10 bases between the two ends. The V gene's germline CDR1 is SGHRS and CDR2 YFSETQ. This CDR3 contains 12 residues. CDR3 sequence reads: CASAPGDYGYTF. As DNA, the CDR3 is TGCGCCAGCGCCCCAGGGGACTATGGCTACACCTTC.